The following is a T cell receptor beta chain sequence with its context. The germline gives CDR1 KGHSH, CDR2 LQKENI. Trimming took off 4 bases at V and 5 bases at J, with 12 bases between the two ends. CDR3 length: 13 residues. Data came from immunoSEQ multiplex PCR; TCRdb stores just in-frame clones and leaves some out. This table has some 260,000 clones, around 91% appearing once. The data originate from a study of cytomegalovirus exposure and HLA in healthy donors. The receptor's source is a woman aged 25 to 39 in good health and CMV-seronegative. The specimen was PBMCs. The genes are TRBV18 and TRBJ2-7; D not certain. The DNA for the CDR3 is TGTGCCAGCTCACTCCCCCCTATGAACGAGCAGTACTTC. This translates into CASSLPPMNEQYF.